Following are 8 T cell receptor beta chains from one sample sequenced in a study of T cell responses to AZD1222 COVID-19 vaccine. The protocol was immunoSEQ multiplex PCR, while the TCRdb copy is restricted to in-frame clones and leaves out a portion. The table has about 120,000 clones, 85% to 95% seen once; the top ten hold approximately 3%. The sequencing used peripheral blood, collected on day 0 of AZD1222 vaccination. Every receptor here comes from an adult in good health.

This chain connects TRBV6-4 to TRBJ1-6, with 9 bases lining up with TRBD1. CDR1 and CDR2 (germline): MRHNA, SNTAGT. CDR3 length equals 14 residues. V was clipped by 0 bases and J by 9 bases; unmatched bases: 0. The CDR3 DNA follows: TGTGCCAGCAGTGACTCACAGGGGGCTTCACCCCTCCACTTT. It specifies CASSDSQGASPLHF.

The sample holds one count of this clone. This rearrangement joins TRBV10-2 to TRBJ1-6; no reliable D call. Germline V gives CDR1 WSHSY, CDR2 SAAADI. CDR3 length: 14 residues. Between the trimmed V and J ends, which lost 7 bases and 7 bases, there was a span of 14 bases. The CDR3 region has the DNA TGCGCCAGCATCTCGGGCAGACGAAATTCACCCCTCCACTTT. It specifies CASISGRRNSPLHF.

This sequence joins TRBV24-1 and TRBJ1-2; perhaps TRBD1 as D (5 bases). The CDR3 covers 12 residues. CDR1 is KGHDR, CDR2 SFDVKD, per germline. V dropped 2 bases and J dropped 7 bases, with 7 bases sitting between them. The DNA for the CDR3 is TGTGCCACCAGTGATTCAGGGCTTGGCTACACCTTC. Protein product: CATSDSGLGYTF.

This chain uses TRBV24-1 with TRBJ2-5; D is possibly TRBD1 (5 bases). CDR1 and CDR2 from the germline V gene are KGHDR and SFDVKD. The CDR3 contains 14 residues. V was pared by 3 bases and J by 1 base, with 8 bases between. CDR3 nucleotides: TGTGCCACCAGTGATGCAACAGGCCAAGAGACCCAGTACTTC. It translates to CATSDATGQETQYF.

This chain uses TRBV10-3 with TRBJ2-3; D gene unclear. The CDR3 is 15 residues long. V gave up 5 bases and J gave up 3 bases, with 15 bases separating them. CDR1 is ENHRY and CDR2 is SYGVKD in the germline V gene. This CDR3 is CAISLARVGTDTQYF. CDR3 DNA sequence: TGTGCCATCAGTCTCGCTAGGGTTGGGACAGATACGCAGTATTTT.

This clone was picked up a small number of times. The genes are TRBV19 and TRBJ2-7; a weak D match, TRBD1 (6 bases). The CDR3 extends over 15 amino acids. Germline CDR1 LNHDA, CDR2 SQIVND (reference sequence). Trimming cost V 5 bases and J 2 bases, with 16 bases left between them. The CDR3, as DNA: TGTGCCAGTAGTTCCAGGGGTCTTAAAGCCTACGAGCAGTACTTC. It yields the protein CASSSRGLKAYEQYF.

The chain combines TRBV28 with TRBJ2-2, with 7 positions matching TRBD2. Germline CDR1 MDHEN, CDR2 SYDVKM. CDR3 length equals 14 residues. The CDR3 DNA reads as TGTACCACCAGACCGACGGGGGGCACCGGGGAGCTGTTTTTT. It is translated as CTTRPTGGTGELFF.

The chain has TRBV18 and TRBJ1-5; a possible D gene is TRBD1 (6 bases). The V gene lost 4 bases and the J gene lost 4 bases, with 8 bases spanning the gap. The germline V gene has CDR1 KGHSH and CDR2 LQKENI. The CDR3 loop spans 13 amino acids. The CDR3 bases are TGTGCCAGCTCACGACAGGAGAATCAGCCCCAGCATTTT. It encodes CASSRQENQPQHF. The full variable domain, with the rest looked up from reference TRBV18 and TRBJ1-5, is NAGVMQNPRHLVRRRGQEARLRCSPMKGHSHVYWYRQLPEEGLKFMVYLQKENIIDESGMPKERFSAEFPKEGPSILRIQQVVRGDSAAYFCASSRQENQPQHFGDGTRLSIL.